This T cell receptor (beta chain) was documented in a study of low-dose radiotherapy and immunotherapy resistance in tumors. Study-level background: The study delivered 0.5 Gy per fraction every 2 weeks to Cohort 1, totaling 6.5 Gy. Each patient was administered nivolumab intravenously at 240 mg, which was a flat dose, every two weeks, along with intravenous ipilimumab at 1 mg/kg every six weeks.

Time point meaning: after trial treatment. Treatment in this sample: LDRT plus nivolumab, ipilimumab, low-dose cyclophosphamide and aspirin (RACIN trial). Donors received nivolumab, ipilimumab, aspirin, low-dose cyclophosphamide and low-dose radiotherapy. Advanced solid tumors lacking tumor-infiltrating lymphocytes characterized eligible patients. Both TCRalpha and TCRbeta chains were reverse transcribed with V-gene-specific primers. The PCR that amplified TCRs ran for 15 to 25 cycles, relying on a constant-region primer and a V-primer adapter. TCRdb re-called the reads with MiXCR, one entry per CDR3 protein. The sample shows tens of thousands of distinct CDR3 sequences, 20% to 25% of them seen only once. The CDR3 has 15 residues. Germline V CDR1 and CDR2: SGHTA, FQGTGA. V gave up 3 bases and J gave up 4 bases; unmatched junction bases: 4.

Here the sequenced sample was PBMCs, taken after low-dose radiotherapy plus immunotherapy. The TCR comes from a female donor with ovarian cancer. The gene calls are TRBV7-3 and TRBJ2-1, with TRBD2 matching 9 bases. The CDR3 loop is CASSFTSGPYNEQFF. Written as DNA, the CDR3 is TGTGCCAGCAGCTTTACTAGCGGGCCATACAATGAGCAGTTCTTC.